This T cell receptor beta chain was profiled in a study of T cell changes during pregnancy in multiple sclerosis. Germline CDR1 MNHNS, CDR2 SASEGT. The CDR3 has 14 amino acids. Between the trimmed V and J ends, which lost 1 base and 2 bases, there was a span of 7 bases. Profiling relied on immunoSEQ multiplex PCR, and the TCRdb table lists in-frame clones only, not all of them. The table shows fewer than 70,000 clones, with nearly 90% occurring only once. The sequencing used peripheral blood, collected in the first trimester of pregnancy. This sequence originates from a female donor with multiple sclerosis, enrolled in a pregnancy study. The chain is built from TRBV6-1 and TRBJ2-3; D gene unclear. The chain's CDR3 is CASSEVHTTDTQYF. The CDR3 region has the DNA TGTGCCAGCAGTGAAGTTCACACCACAGATACGCAGTATTTT.